Following are 6 T cell receptor beta chains from one sample sequenced in a study of T-cell memory formation after mild COVID-19. TCRdb called the 5' RACE reads again in MiXCR, with one record for every CDR3 protein. The sample carries about 470,000 distinct CDR3 sequences, roughly 25% recorded once. Sequencing input: PBMCs or a T cell subset sorted from them (not recorded which). These receptors originate from an adult woman who had mild COVID-19 (a few samples of this study predate the infection). Cell type and time point are not known.

The rearrangement joins TRBV6-2 or TRBV6-3 to TRBJ2-3; 9 positions agree with TRBD1. CDR3 size: 15 residues. The trim removed 1 base at V and 1 base at J, leaving 0 bases unmatched. Germline V gene lookup returns CDR1 MNHEY and CDR2 SVGEGT. The CDR3 DNA follows: TGTGCCAGCAGTTACTGGGACAGGGGCACAGATACGCAGTATTTT. The encoded protein is CASSYWDRGTDTQYF.

V gene TRBV19 combines with J gene TRBJ2-1; D gene uncertain. Germline loops: CDR1 LNHDA, CDR2 SQIVND (reference sequence). Trimming pared 5 bases from V and 10 bases from J, leaving 9 bases between. The CDR3 is 11 residues long. The CDR3 region is CASSARQEQFF. The CDR3 DNA is TGTGCCAGTAGTGCCAGGCAGGAGCAGTTCTTC.

This chain connects TRBV7-2 to TRBJ2-5; 7 nucleotides line up with TRBD1. Per the germline V gene, CDR1 is SGHTA and CDR2 is FQGNSA. The CDR3 contains 17 residues. J was trimmed by 3 bases and V by 5 bases; bases with no gene match: 15. CDR3 nucleotides: TGTGCCAGCAGCCTCCCCGAATGGTGGGGACAGAAAGAGACCCAGTACTTC. It translates to CASSLPEWWGQKETQYF.

The V call is TRBV12-3 or TRBV12-4, the J call TRBJ2-7; 8 positions agree with TRBD1. The length of the CDR3 is 17 residues. With 3 bases clipped from V and 5 bases from J, the junction kept 15 bases outside the gene matches. CDR3 DNA sequence: TGTGCCAGCAGTTTCAGGGGGCGTCTTGACAACTCTAACGAGCAGTACTTC. Residues: CASSFRGRLDNSNEQYF.

This chain joins TRBV12-3 or TRBV12-4 and TRBJ2-2, with D perhaps TRBD1 (6 bases). V shed 5 bases and J shed 1 base, with 14 bases lying between them. CDR3 length equals 16 residues. The CDR3, as DNA: TGTGCCAGCAGTCCAGGGGTTATCAAGAACACCGGGGAGCTGTTTTTT. It is translated as CASSPGVIKNTGELFF.

The chain links TRBV29-1 to TRBJ2-7; D remains ambiguous. Per germline, CDR1 SQVTM and CDR2 ANQGSEA. V was trimmed by 2 bases and J by 4 bases, leaving 6 bases between them. There are 11 residues in the CDR3. Written as DNA, the CDR3 is TGCAGCGTTGAAAGTTTATACGAGCAGTACTTC. Translated, it gives CSVESLYEQYF.